This TCR beta chain was sequenced in a study of T cell repertoires in cytomegalovirus infection. Study as a whole: A matching HLA type, together with CMV infection, was signaled by public TCR beta signatures. Overall study results and limits: Within the response measured ex vivo, HLA-C-restricted CMV-specific TCR beta clonotypes were dominant. Cumulative public TCR beta family frequency identified carriers of CMV plus the relevant HLA.

TCRdb reanalysed the reads using MiXCR and keeps one entry per CDR3 protein. This table has 200,000 to 250,000 distinct CDR3 sequences, around two fifths appearing once. CDR1 is MNHEY, CDR2 SMNVEV, per germline (reference sequence). V dropped 5 bases and J dropped 0; count of bases not matched to a gene: 13. The CDR3 contains 18 residues. This clonotype was seen only once. Its antigen is currently unknown. The specimen was CD8+ T cells from cultured PBMCs, collected from culture after CMV antigen stimulation. The source is a human donor in good health (CMV status not recorded). Some clones in this sample may be carry-over from other donors' samples. The chain uses TRBV27 and TRBJ2-7; 10 bases map to TRBD1. In DNA, the CDR3 is TGTGCCAGCAGTACCACCTCGAACGGGACAGGGGTCTCCTACGAGCAGTACTTC. This encodes CASSTTSNGTGVSYEQYF.